These 14 T cell receptor beta chains were all obtained from the same sample, sequenced in a study of T cells in Graves' hyperthyroidism and ophthalmopathy. The CDR3 regions of TCR beta were amplified from RNA transcripts. During a first-round RT-PCR of the TCR CDR3, the HTBI primer set was used. TCRdb analysed the multiplex PCR reads with MiXCR anew, one entry per CDR3 protein. The table includes fewer than 400,000 distinct CDR3 sequences, 15% to 17% detected once. Sequencing used blood. These receptors all come from a woman between 18 and 29 years old with Graves' hyperthyroidism that later progressed to Graves' ophthalmopathy.

The V call is TRBV7-9, the J call TRBJ2-7, with D uncertain. Germline V gene sequence: CDR1 SEHNR, CDR2 FQNEAQ (reference sequence). The CDR3 runs 12 residues. Trimming stripped 1 base from V and 6 bases from J, with 7 bases between. This CDR3 reads CASSLVESEQYF. Here the CDR3 DNA reads TGTGCCAGCAGCTTAGTAGAATCCGAGCAGTACTTC. The full variable domain, completed using reference TRBV7-9 and TRBJ2-7, is DTGVSQNPRHKITKRGQNVTFRCDPISEHNRLYWYRQTLGQGPEFLTYFQNEAQLEKSRLLSDRFSAERPKGSFSTLEIQRTEQGDSAMYLCASSLVESEQYFGPGTRLTVT.

The V and J genes are TRBV6-5 and TRBJ1-2; D not resolved. The CDR3 is 16 residues long. CDR1 is MNHEY, CDR2 SVGAGI, per germline. Trimming took 4 bases from V and 3 from J, leaving 18 bases between them. In DNA, the CDR3 is TGTGCCAGCAGTTTCTCCTACACCGAGAGTGACTATGGCTACACCTTC. Its translation: CASSFSYTESDYGYTF.

This clonotype was picked up a small number of times. For the CDR3, the DNA is TGTGCCAGCAGCGTAGGACCCGGGAGCAACAACTACGAGCAGTACTTC. It encodes CASSVGPGSNNYEQYF. The genes are TRBV9 and TRBJ2-7; D is perhaps TRBD2 (6 bases). The CDR3 loop spans 16 amino acids. Germline values: CDR1 SGDLS, CDR2 YYNGEE. V lost 0 bases to trimming and J lost 3 bases, with 16 bases between them.

The table lists this clonotype with many counts. The chain has TRBV28 and TRBJ1-5; 7 bases line up with TRBD1. This CDR3 comprises 16 residues. Trimming cost V 1 base and J 5 bases; bases outside gene matches: 8. Germline CDR1 MDHEN, CDR2 SYDVKM. The CDR3 region has the DNA TGTGCCAGCAGTTTATTGGCAGGGGGTATGGATCAGCCCCAGCATTTT. The encoded protein is CASSLLAGGMDQPQHF.

This clonotype occurred many times. The chain employs TRBV3-1 and TRBJ1-2, with D maybe TRBD1 (5 bases). This CDR3 is built from 14 residues. V lost 4 bases and J lost 4, with 13 bases in between. CDR1 is LGHDT, CDR2 YNNKEL, per germline (reference sequence). CDR3 sequence (DNA): TGTGCCAGCAGCCCGAGAGAGGGGCTCTATGGCTACACCTTC. Its translation: CASSPREGLYGYTF.

This clonotype has a count of ten or more. The chain has TRBV4-1 and TRBJ2-7, with D possibly called TRBD1 or TRBD2 (5 bases each). CDR3 length: 13 amino acids. The germline V gene encodes CDR1 MGHRA and CDR2 YSYEKL. V was shortened by 4 bases and J by 6 bases, with 13 bases between the two germline ends. The CDR3 region has the DNA TGCGCCAGCAGCCGACCGGGGCGAACCGAGCAGTACTTC. Its translation: CASSRPGRTEQYF.

This clonotype occurred a few times. V is TRBV5-6 and J is TRBJ2-7, with 10 bases that match TRBD2. Germline CDR1 reads SGHDT; CDR2 reads YYEEEE. V lost 4 bases to trimming and J lost 4 bases; unmatched junction nucleotides: 11. The CDR3 consists of 16 residues. The CDR3 sequence: CASSPIPSGRKYEQYF. The CDR3 DNA follows: TGTGCCAGCAGCCCTATACCTAGCGGGAGAAAGTACGAGCAGTACTTC. The whole variable domain, remainder taken from reference TRBV5-6 and TRBJ2-7, is DAGVTQSPTHLIKTRGQQVTLRCSPKSGHDTVSWYQQALGQGPQFIFQYYEEEERQRGNFPDRFSGHQFPNYSSELNVNALLLGDSALYLCASSPIPSGRKYEQYFGPGTRLTVT.

The chain joins TRBV9 to TRBJ2-7; D is perhaps TRBD2 (6 bases). The germline CDR1 and CDR2 sequences are SGDLS and YYNGEE. There are 15 residues in the CDR3. Trimming pared 4 bases from V and 0 bases from J, leaving 14 bases between. The CDR3 region is CASSLSGSVSYEQYF. DNA for the CDR3: TGTGCCAGCAGCCTCTCCGGGAGTGTCTCCTACGAGCAGTACTTC.

This clonotype was detected many times. The gene calls are TRBV15 and TRBJ2-7, with TRBD2 matching over 10 bases. Looked up from germline, CDR1 is LNHNV and CDR2 is YYDKDF (reference sequence). V was pared by 0 bases and J by 1 base, with 6 bases of the junction left unmatched. This CDR3 is built from 17 residues. The CDR3 region has the DNA TGTGCCACCAGCAGAGAAGCGGCTAGCGGGAGTTCCTACGAGCAGTACTTC. Translation gives CATSREAASGSSYEQYF. The full variable domain, in which reference TRBV15 and TRBJ2-7 provide the parts outside the CDR3, is DAMVIQNPRYQVTQFGKPVTLSCSQTLNHNVMYWYQQKSSQAPKLLFHYYDKDFNNEADTPDNFQSRRPNTSFCFLDIRSPGLGDTAMYLCATSREAASGSSYEQYFGPGTRLTVT.

This clonotype was observed at least ten times. This chain uses TRBV18 with TRBJ2-3; 7 nucleotides line up with TRBD2. The V gene end was trimmed by 0 bases and the J gene end by 5 bases; junction bases not matched to a gene: 11. In germline, CDR1 is KGHSH, CDR2 LQKENI. The length of the CDR3 is 17 residues. The CDR3 DNA reads as TGTGCCAGCTCACCACCGGTGATGCGGGAGACGCGAGATACGCAGTATTTT. Its protein is CASSPPVMRETRDTQYF.

This clonotype was recorded many times. V and J are TRBV7-2 and TRBJ2-1, with TRBD2 identical over 16 bases. J lost 5 bases, V lost 6 bases, and 4 bases had no gene match. Germline CDR1 reads SGHTA; CDR2 reads FQGNSA. The CDR3 consists of 16 residues. The CDR3 DNA reads as TGTGCCAGCAGGGGGACTAGCGGGAGGGGGGACAATGAGCAGTTCTTC. As protein: CASRGTSGRGDNEQFF.

This clonotype was observed a few times. The chain has TRBV5-6 and TRBJ2-1; 8 bases are shared with TRBD2. J gave up 0 bases and V 5 bases, and 7 bases lay outside the gene matches. Germline assignment: CDR1 SGHDT and CDR2 YYEEEE. This CDR3 has 16 amino acids. The CDR3 region has the DNA TGTGCCAGCAGGGACGGGGGGACTAGCTCCTACAATGAGCAGTTCTTC. It specifies CASRDGGTSSYNEQFF.

The genes are TRBV20-1 and TRBJ2-5; maybe TRBD1 (5 bases). The V end lost 0 bases, the J end lost 3 bases, and 8 bases lay between the germline ends. The CDR3 is 13 amino acids. Germline CDR1 is DFQATT and CDR2 is SNEGSKA (reference sequence). The CDR3 DNA reads as TGCAGTGCTAGAGACAGGGTCGAAGAGACCCAGTACTTC. Amino acid sequence: CSARDRVEETQYF.

This clonotype was counted ten times or more. The CDR3 nucleotides read TGTGCCAGCAGCCTCACCACAGATACGCAGTATTTT. As protein: CASSLTTDTQYF. V is TRBV11-2 and J is TRBJ2-3; D is ambiguous. The germline CDR1 and CDR2 sequences are SGHAT and FQNNGV. This CDR3 is built from 12 residues. Trimming took off 5 bases at V and 2 bases at J, with 5 bases between the two ends.